The present T cell receptor beta chain was sequenced within a study of T cell repertoires in cytomegalovirus infection. Study-level background: In public TCR beta signatures, there were indications of both CMV infection and matching HLA type.

The CDR3 is 16 residues long. The germline CDR1 and CDR2 sequences are SGHTA and FQGNSA. This clonotype was counted a single time. Its antigen remains unknown. An end of the junction does not agree with germline; a read error may underlie this. TCRdb reanalysed the reads using MiXCR and keeps one entry per CDR3 protein. The table has 650,000 to 900,000 distinct CDR3 sequences, approximately 32% seen once. Sequencing used cultured CD8+ T cells from PBMCs, obtained from culture after CMV antigen stimulation. The gene calls are TRBV7-2 and TRBJ1-5; D possibly corresponds to TRBD1 (6 bases). The receptor's source is a human donor in good health (CMV status not recorded). Some clones in this sample may be carry-over from other donors' samples. The CDR3 DNA reads TGTGCCAGCAGCCTAGCCCAGGCAGGACAGAGGCAGCCCCAGCATTTT. This gives the protein CASSLAQAGQRQPQHF. The complete variable domain, with remaining parts taken from reference TRBV7-2 and TRBJ1-5, reads GAGVSQSPSNKVTEKGKDVELRCDPISGHTALYWYRQSLGQGLEFLIYFQGNSAPDKSGLPSDRFSAERTGGSVSTLTIQRTQQEDSAVYLCASSLAQAGQRQPQHFGDGTRLSIL.